Listed here are 27 T cell receptor beta chains from one sample, sequenced in a study of blood T cell repertoires in COVID-19. The repertoire was sequenced with immunoSEQ multiplex PCR; TCRdb's copy has only in-frame clones and lacks some. In the table there are 200,000 to 300,000 clones, just under 90% of which are singletons. Sequences were obtained from peripheral blood. All receptors derive from a woman in her thirties or forties with acute or convalescent COVID-19.

The chain's CDR3 is CAWSLDRGPGNSPLHF. The CDR3 coding sequence is TGTGCCTGGAGTCTCGACAGGGGGCCCGGTAATTCACCCCTCCACTTT. The chain employs TRBV30 and TRBJ1-6; 10 bases line up with TRBD1. V dropped 2 bases and J dropped 6; count of bases not matched to a gene: 7. Germline-derived CDR1 and CDR2 are GTSNPN and SVGIG (reference sequence). This CDR3 has 16 amino acids.

The V call is TRBV19, the J call TRBJ1-1, with D unresolved. CDR1 is LNHDA and CDR2 is SQIVND in the germline V gene (reference sequence). V shed 5 bases and J shed 3 bases, with 13 bases lying between them. The CDR3 is 14 amino acids. The chain's CDR3 is CASSVRGEDTEAFF. Written as DNA, the CDR3 is TGTGCCAGTAGTGTACGGGGTGAGGACACTGAAGCTTTCTTT.

The chain is built from TRBV7-2 and TRBJ2-5, with 8 bases identical to TRBD2. The CDR3 is 19 amino acids. The V gene's germline CDR1 is SGHTA and CDR2 FQGNSA. Germline trimming cut 5 bases from V and 4 bases from J; bases unmatched to any gene: 21. CDR3 DNA sequence: TGTGCCAGCAGCGAGTCCCAGGGAGCGGGGGTCACCTGGGGAGAGACCCAGTACTTC. Its protein product is CASSESQGAGVTWGETQYF.

This chain joins TRBV11-3 and TRBJ2-2, with D perhaps matching TRBD2 (7 bases). CDR3 length: 15 amino acids. Germline V CDR1 and CDR2: SGHNT, YENEEA. V lost 5 bases to trimming and J lost 2 bases, with 12 bases between them. The CDR3: CASSLGGENTGELFF. Written as DNA, the CDR3 is TGTGCCAGCAGCCTAGGGGGGGAAAACACCGGGGAGCTGTTTTTT.

The J gene is TRBJ1-1, the V gene TRBV24-1; 11 bases fit TRBD1. The V gene's germline CDR1 is KGHDR and CDR2 SFDVKD. The CDR3 has 15 residues. V lost 6 bases to trimming and J lost 2 bases; unmatched junction nucleotides: 4. The CDR3 sequence is CATSWGQGDNTEAFF. Here the CDR3 DNA reads TGTGCCACCAGTTGGGGACAGGGGGATAACACTGAAGCTTTCTTT.

The chain couples TRBV12-3 or TRBV12-4 to TRBJ1-1; unclear D gene. The CDR3 extends over 13 amino acids. V lost 7 bases to trimming and J lost 1 base, with 10 bases between them. The CDR3 nucleotides read TGTGCCAGCAACCACGGTGAGAACACTGAAGCTTTCTTT. Translation: CASNHGENTEAFF.

This clone was picked up one time. The rearrangement joins TRBV7-2 to TRBJ1-4; TRBD1 aligns across 9 bases. The CDR3 totals 17 residues. CDR1 and CDR2 from the germline V gene are SGHTA and FQGNSA. Losses at the gene ends were 3 bases for V and 5 bases for J; bases not matched to a gene: 10. The CDR3 DNA reads TGTGCCAGCAGCTTCCGAGTGGTAGGGACAGGGAATGAAAAACTGTTTTTT. Amino acids: CASSFRVVGTGNEKLFF. Looking up the rest from reference TRBV7-2 and TRBJ1-4 gives the full variable domain: GAGVSQSPSNKVTEKGKDVELRCDPISGHTALYWYRQSLGQGLEFLIYFQGNSAPDKSGLPSDRFSAERTGGSVSTLTIQRTQQEDSAVYLCASSFRVVGTGNEKLFFGSGTQLSVL.

This chain links TRBV12-3 or TRBV12-4 with TRBJ1-2; D gene uncertain. The CDR3 is 13 residues long. V dropped 6 bases and J dropped 5 bases, with 13 bases sitting between them. The CDR3 DNA follows: TGTGCCAGCAGCTTCATACGTACTTATGGCTACACCTTC. Encoded protein: CASSFIRTYGYTF.

This chain uses TRBV2 with TRBJ1-1; D uncertain. The CDR3 length is 13 residues. From germline, CDR1 is SNHLY and CDR2 FYNNEI. V lost 8 bases to trimming and J lost 0 bases, with 10 bases between them. CDR3 amino acids: CASYVTVNTEAFF. CDR3 DNA sequence: TGTGCCAGCTACGTAACGGTGAACACTGAAGCTTTCTTT.

V gene TRBV4-1 combines with J gene TRBJ2-3; TRBD2 agrees at 9 bases. The V and J ends lost 7 bases and 6 bases, in that order; junction bases with no gene match: 8. The CDR3 length is 14 residues. Germline V CDR1 and CDR2: MGHRA, YSYEKL. CDR3 coding DNA: TGCGCCAGCACGCTAGGGCGGGGGGGGGATACGCAGTATTTT. This translates into CASTLGRGGDTQYF.

The chain has TRBV24-1 and TRBJ2-7; possible D gene TRBD2, 5 bases. CDR3 length equals 16 residues. Trimming pared 4 bases from V and 0 bases from J, leaving 15 bases between. From germline, CDR1 is KGHDR and CDR2 SFDVKD. The CDR3 loop is CATSELLVTSSYEQYV. The CDR3 coding sequence is TGTGCCACCAGTGAATTACTAGTGACGAGCTCCTACGAGCAGTACGTC.

The chain is built from TRBV2 and TRBJ2-3; TRBD1 matches 8 bases. The CDR3 totals 15 residues. In germline, CDR1 is SNHLY, CDR2 FYNNEI. Trimming at V came to 4 bases and at J to 2 bases, leaving 5 bases not matched to a gene. The CDR3 DNA sequence: TGTGCCAGCAGTGGGGACAGGAGCTACACAGATACGCAGTATTTT. Protein sequence: CASSGDRSYTDTQYF.

The chain is built from TRBV2 and TRBJ1-5; 8 nucleotides line up with TRBD1. This CDR3 is 14 amino acids long. From germline, CDR1 is SNHLY and CDR2 FYNNEI. V was pared by 5 bases and J by 11 bases, with 11 bases of the junction left unmatched. Here the CDR3 DNA reads TGTGCCAGCAGTACTCGGACAGGGCCCCAGGCCCAGCATTTT. Encoded protein: CASSTRTGPQAQHF.

The gene calls are TRBV18 and TRBJ1-2, with 10 bases matching TRBD1. The CDR3 spans 15 residues. Per the germline V gene, CDR1 is KGHSH and CDR2 is LQKENI. The V gene end was trimmed by 0 bases and the J gene end by 6 bases; junction bases not matched to a gene: 4. CDR3 residues: CASSPPGQGLNGYTF. In DNA, the CDR3 is TGTGCCAGCTCACCACCGGGACAGGGGTTAAATGGCTACACCTTC.

The chain combines TRBV5-1 with TRBJ1-6, with 12 bases lining up with TRBD1. The junction had 6 bases not matched to a gene; V was cut back by 3 bases and J by 5 bases. Germline assignment: CDR1 SGHRS and CDR2 YFSETQ. The length of the CDR3 is 17 residues. CDR3 protein: CASSSGQGAKDNSPLHF. DNA for the CDR3: TGCGCCAGCAGCTCGGGACAGGGGGCGAAGGATAATTCACCCCTCCACTTT.

The J gene is TRBJ2-2, the V gene TRBV24-1; 7 bases line up with TRBD2. Losses at the gene ends were 0 bases for V and 1 base for J; bases not matched to a gene: 1. Germline V lookup: CDR1 KGHDR, CDR2 SFDVKD. The CDR3 is made up of 16 amino acids. The CDR3 DNA is TGTGCCACCAGTGATTTGTCTAGCGGGAACACCGGGGAGCTGTTTTTT. Amino acid sequence: CATSDLSSGNTGELFF.

This sequence joins TRBV29-1 and TRBJ1-5; 9 bases line up with TRBD1. CDR3 length equals 12 residues. The V segment lost 5 bases and the J segment 7 bases; nucleotides outside the gene matches: 3. Germline assignment: CDR1 SQVTM and CDR2 ANQGSEA. The CDR3 here is CSVRTGEQPQHF. In DNA form, the CDR3 reads TGCAGCGTTCGGACAGGGGAGCAGCCCCAGCATTTT.

The chain carries TRBV12-5 and TRBJ1-5; TRBD1 might be the D (5 bases). This CDR3 comprises 16 residues. Trimming took off 1 base at V and 5 bases at J, with 15 bases between the two ends. Germline V CDR1 and CDR2: LGHNT, FRNRAP. Here the CDR3 DNA reads TGTGCTAGTGGTTTGGAATCCGGGGGATGGGATCAGCCCCAGCATTTT. Its translation: CASGLESGGWDQPQHF.

The gene calls are TRBV9 and TRBJ1-6, with D perhaps TRBD1 (6 bases). The CDR3 is 15 residues long. V lost 4 bases, J lost 6 bases, and 14 bases lay in between. Looked up from germline, CDR1 is SGDLS and CDR2 is YYNGEE. CDR3 in amino acids: CASSRRGDANSPLHF. DNA of the CDR3: TGTGCCAGCAGCCGCAGGGGCGACGCTAATTCACCCCTCCACTTT.

The chain couples TRBV30 to TRBJ1-5; 10 nucleotides align to TRBD1. This CDR3 contains 14 residues. V dropped 3 bases and J dropped 2; count of bases not matched to a gene: 1. Germline values: CDR1 GTSNPN, CDR2 SVGIG (reference sequence). CDR3 in amino acids: CAWSGQGGNQPQHF. CDR3 DNA: TGTGCCTGGAGCGGACAGGGGGGCAATCAGCCCCAGCATTTT.

The J gene is TRBJ2-1, the V gene TRBV9; 9 nucleotides match TRBD2. Trimming cost V 5 bases and J 0 bases; bases outside gene matches: 6. The CDR3 runs to 16 residues. Per the germline V gene, CDR1 is SGDLS and CDR2 is YYNGEE. This CDR3 is CASSTSGLSSYNEQFF. CDR3 coding DNA: TGTGCCAGCAGTACTAGCGGGCTAAGCTCCTACAATGAGCAGTTCTTC.

This clone was observed once. The CDR3 nucleotides are TGTGCCATCAGTACAGGGGCGCTCTCTGGAAACACCATATATTTT. Its translation is CAISTGALSGNTIYF. The chain combines TRBV10-3 with TRBJ1-3, with 7 bases that match TRBD1. Germline CDR1 reads ENHRY; CDR2 reads SYGVKD. The trim removed 5 bases at V and 0 bases at J, leaving 4 bases unmatched. The length of the CDR3 is 15 residues.

This chain uses TRBV10-2 with TRBJ1-1; the D gene is possibly TRBD1 (6 bases). The CDR3 has 12 residues. Trimming pared 0 bases from V and 11 bases from J, leaving 10 bases between. The germline V gene has CDR1 WSHSY and CDR2 SAAADI. CDR3 loop: CASSESGGQAFF. The CDR3 nucleotides are TGCGCCAGCAGTGAGTCGGGGGGGCAGGCTTTCTTT.

The chain carries TRBV7-8 and TRBJ1-4; D is unresolved. Trimming removed 5 bases from V and 1 base from J, with 11 bases in between. Germline CDR1 is SGHVS and CDR2 is FQNEAQ. This CDR3 is 15 amino acids long. The CDR3: CASSLSTGTNEKLFF. DNA for the CDR3: TGTGCCAGCAGCCTTAGCACGGGAACTAATGAAAAACTGTTTTTT.

This rearrangement joins TRBV4-2 to TRBJ2-1, with TRBD2 identical over 9 bases. Germline lookup yields CDR1 LGHNA and CDR2 YNFKEQ. There are 18 residues in the CDR3. Trimming at V came to 0 bases and at J to 6 bases, leaving 12 bases not matched to a gene. This CDR3 reads CASSQDPSGETRVNEQFF. In nucleotides, the CDR3 is TGTGCCAGCAGCCAAGATCCTAGCGGGGAAACCCGAGTCAATGAGCAGTTCTTC.

CDR3 sequence reads: CASSIHRSSYNEQFF. In nucleotides, the CDR3 is TGTGCCAGTAGTATTCACAGGAGCTCCTACAATGAGCAGTTCTTC. This sequence joins TRBV19 and TRBJ2-1; D perhaps matches TRBD1 (5 bases). Per the germline V gene, CDR1 is LNHDA and CDR2 is SQIVND (reference sequence). The V gene lost 3 bases and the J gene lost 0 bases, with 9 bases spanning the gap. The CDR3 contains 15 residues.

The V gene is TRBV11-2, the J gene TRBJ1-5, with 8 bases fitting TRBD1. Germline V gene sequence: CDR1 SGHAT, CDR2 FQNNGV. J was trimmed by 3 bases and V by 5 bases; bases with no gene match: 9. The CDR3 length is 16 residues. The CDR3 region has the DNA TGTGCCAGCAGCGGGGGCAGGGGGCCGGACAATCAGCCCCAGCATTTT. Encoded protein: CASSGGRGPDNQPQHF. Drawing the rest from reference TRBV11-2 and TRBJ1-5, the complete variable domain is EAGVAQSPRYKIIEKRQSVAFWCNPISGHATLYWYQQILGQGPKLLIQFQNNGVVDDSQLPKDRFSAERLKGVDSTLKIQPAKLEDSAVYLCASSGGRGPDNQPQHFGDGTRLSIL.